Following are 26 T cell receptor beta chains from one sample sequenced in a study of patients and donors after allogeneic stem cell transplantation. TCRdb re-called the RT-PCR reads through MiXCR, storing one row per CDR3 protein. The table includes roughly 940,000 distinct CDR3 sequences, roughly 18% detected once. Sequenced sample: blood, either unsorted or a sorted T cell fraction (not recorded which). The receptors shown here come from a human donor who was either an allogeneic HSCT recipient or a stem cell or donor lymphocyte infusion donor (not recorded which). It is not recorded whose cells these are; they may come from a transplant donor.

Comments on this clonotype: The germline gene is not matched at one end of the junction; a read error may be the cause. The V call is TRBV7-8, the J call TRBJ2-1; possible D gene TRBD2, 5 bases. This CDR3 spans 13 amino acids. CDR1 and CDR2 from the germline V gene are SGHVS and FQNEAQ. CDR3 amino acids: CASSLAEHNEQFF. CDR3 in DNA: TGTGCCAGCAGCCTAGCTGAACACAATGAGCAGTTCTTC.

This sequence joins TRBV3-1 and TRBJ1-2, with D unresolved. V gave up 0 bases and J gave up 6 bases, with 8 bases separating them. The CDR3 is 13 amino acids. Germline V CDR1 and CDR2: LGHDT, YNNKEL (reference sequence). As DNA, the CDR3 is TGTGCCAGCAGCCAAGATGCCAGAGATGGCTACACCTTC. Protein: CASSQDARDGYTF.

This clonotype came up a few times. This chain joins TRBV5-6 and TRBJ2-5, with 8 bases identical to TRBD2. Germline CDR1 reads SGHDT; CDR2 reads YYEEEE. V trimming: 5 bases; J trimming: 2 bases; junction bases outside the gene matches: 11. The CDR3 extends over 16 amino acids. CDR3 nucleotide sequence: TGTGCCAGCAGAGACGCAGGGACTAGGCGACAAGAGACCCAGTACTTC. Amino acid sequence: CASRDAGTRRQETQYF.

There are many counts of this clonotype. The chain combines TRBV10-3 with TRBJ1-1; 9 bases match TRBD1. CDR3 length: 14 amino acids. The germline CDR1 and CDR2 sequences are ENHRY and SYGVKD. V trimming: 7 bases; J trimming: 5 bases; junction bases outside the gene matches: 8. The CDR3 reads CAIKEDRGGTEAFF. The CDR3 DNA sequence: TGTGCCATCAAAGAGGACAGGGGAGGAACTGAAGCTTTCTTT.

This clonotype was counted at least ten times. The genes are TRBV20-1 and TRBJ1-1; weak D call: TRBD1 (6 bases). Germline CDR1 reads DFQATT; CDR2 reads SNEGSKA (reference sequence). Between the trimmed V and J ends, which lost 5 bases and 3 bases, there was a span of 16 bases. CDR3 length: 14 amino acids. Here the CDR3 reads CSAPDSKAYTEAFF. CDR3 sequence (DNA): TGCAGTGCTCCGGACAGTAAGGCTTACACTGAAGCTTTCTTT.

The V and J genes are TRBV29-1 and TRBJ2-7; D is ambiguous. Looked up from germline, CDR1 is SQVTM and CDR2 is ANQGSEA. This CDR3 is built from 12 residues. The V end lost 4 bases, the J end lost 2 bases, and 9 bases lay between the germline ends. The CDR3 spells CSVVWGTYEQYF. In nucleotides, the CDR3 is TGCAGCGTTGTCTGGGGTACCTACGAGCAGTACTTC.

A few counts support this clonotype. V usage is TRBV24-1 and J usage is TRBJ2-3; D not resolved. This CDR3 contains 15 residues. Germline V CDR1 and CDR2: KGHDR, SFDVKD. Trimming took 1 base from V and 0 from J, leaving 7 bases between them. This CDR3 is CATSDFRSSTDTQYF. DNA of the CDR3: TGTGCCACCAGTGATTTTCGGAGTAGCACAGATACGCAGTATTTT.

CDR3 residues: CATSDPRGQQETQYF. The CDR3 DNA reads TGTGCCACCAGTGACCCTCGGGGACAGCAAGAGACCCAGTACTTC. The chain has TRBV24-1 and TRBJ2-5; TRBD1 matches 7 bases. V lost 4 bases and J lost 2; bases outside the gene matches: 6. The CDR3 sequence is 15 residues long. Germline V lookup: CDR1 KGHDR, CDR2 SFDVKD.

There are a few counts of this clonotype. CDR3 in amino acids: CASSLSPGLKGYTF. For the CDR3, the DNA is TGTGCCAGCAGCTTGTCTCCGGGCCTGAAGGGCTACACCTTC. V usage is TRBV7-9 and J usage is TRBJ1-2; D not certain. The CDR3 consists of 14 residues. Looked up from germline, CDR1 is SEHNR and CDR2 is FQNEAQ (reference sequence). V lost 3 bases to trimming and J lost 8 bases, with 16 bases between them.

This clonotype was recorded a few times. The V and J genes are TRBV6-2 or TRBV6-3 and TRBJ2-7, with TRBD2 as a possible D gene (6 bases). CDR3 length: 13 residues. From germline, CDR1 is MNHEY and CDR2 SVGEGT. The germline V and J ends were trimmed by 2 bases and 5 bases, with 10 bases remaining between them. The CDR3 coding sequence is TGTGCCAGCAGTTACGCGGGGTCCCACGAGCAGTACTTC. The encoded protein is CASSYAGSHEQYF.

The CDR3 sequence is CASTQGRSGYTF. CDR3 nucleotide sequence: TGTGCCAGCACCCAAGGACGGAGTGGCTACACCTTC. The J gene is TRBJ1-2, the V gene TRBV12-3 or TRBV12-4; D gene unclear. This CDR3 has 12 residues. V gave up 7 bases and J gave up 7 bases, with 13 bases separating them.

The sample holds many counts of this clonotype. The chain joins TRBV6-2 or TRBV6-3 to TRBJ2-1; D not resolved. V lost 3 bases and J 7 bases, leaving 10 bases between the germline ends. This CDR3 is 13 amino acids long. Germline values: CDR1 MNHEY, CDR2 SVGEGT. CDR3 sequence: CASSYGVNNEQFF. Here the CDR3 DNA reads TGTGCCAGCAGTTATGGTGTGAATAATGAGCAGTTCTTC.

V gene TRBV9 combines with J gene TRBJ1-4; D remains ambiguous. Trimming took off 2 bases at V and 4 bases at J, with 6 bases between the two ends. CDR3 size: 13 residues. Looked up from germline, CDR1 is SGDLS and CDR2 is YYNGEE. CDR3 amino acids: CASSVVDNEKLFF. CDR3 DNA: TGTGCCAGCAGCGTGGTCGATAATGAAAAACTGTTTTTT.

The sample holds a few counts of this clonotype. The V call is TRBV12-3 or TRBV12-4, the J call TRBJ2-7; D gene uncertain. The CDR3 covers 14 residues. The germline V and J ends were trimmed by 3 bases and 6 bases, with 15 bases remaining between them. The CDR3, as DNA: TGTGCCAGCAGTTTGACAAGGAGTGCATCCGAGCAGTACTTC. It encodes CASSLTRSASEQYF.

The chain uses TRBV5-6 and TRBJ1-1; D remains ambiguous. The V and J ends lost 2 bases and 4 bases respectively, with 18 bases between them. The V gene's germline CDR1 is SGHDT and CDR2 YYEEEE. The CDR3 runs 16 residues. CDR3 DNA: TGTGCCAGCAGCTTATCTGGTCTTCGTAGCATCACTGAAGCTTTCTTT. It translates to CASSLSGLRSITEAFF.

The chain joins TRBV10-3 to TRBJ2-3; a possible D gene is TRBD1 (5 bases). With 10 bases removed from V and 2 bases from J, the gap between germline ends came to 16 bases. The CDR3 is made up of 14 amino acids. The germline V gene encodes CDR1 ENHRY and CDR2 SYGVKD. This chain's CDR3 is CASKDTRHTDTQYF. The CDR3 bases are TGTGCCAGCAAGGACACCCGACACACAGATACGCAGTATTTT.

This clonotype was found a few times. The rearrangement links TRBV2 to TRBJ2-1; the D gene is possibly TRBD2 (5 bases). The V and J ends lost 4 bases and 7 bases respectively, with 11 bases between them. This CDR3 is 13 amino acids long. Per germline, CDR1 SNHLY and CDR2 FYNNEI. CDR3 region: CASSALGWNEQFF. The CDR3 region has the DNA TGTGCCAGCAGTGCACTAGGGTGGAATGAGCAGTTCTTC.

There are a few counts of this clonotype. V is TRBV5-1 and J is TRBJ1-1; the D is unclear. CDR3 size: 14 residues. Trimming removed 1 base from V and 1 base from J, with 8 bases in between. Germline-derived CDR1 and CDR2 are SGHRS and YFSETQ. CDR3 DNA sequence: TGCGCCAGCAGCTTGAACGGGAGGAACACTGAAGCTTTCTTT. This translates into CASSLNGRNTEAFF.

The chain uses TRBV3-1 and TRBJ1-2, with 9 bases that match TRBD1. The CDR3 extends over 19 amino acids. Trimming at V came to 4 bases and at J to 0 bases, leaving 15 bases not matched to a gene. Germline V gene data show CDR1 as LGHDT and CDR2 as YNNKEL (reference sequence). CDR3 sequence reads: CASSPAYTRDRAANYGYTF. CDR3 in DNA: TGTGCCAGCAGCCCAGCCTACACTCGGGACAGGGCAGCTAACTATGGCTACACCTTC.

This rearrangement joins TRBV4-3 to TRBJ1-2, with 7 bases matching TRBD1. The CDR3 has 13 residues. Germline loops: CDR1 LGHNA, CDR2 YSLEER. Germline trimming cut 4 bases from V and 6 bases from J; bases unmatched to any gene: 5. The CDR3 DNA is TGCGCCAGCAGCCTGTCAGACAGGGATGGCTACACCTTC. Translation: CASSLSDRDGYTF.

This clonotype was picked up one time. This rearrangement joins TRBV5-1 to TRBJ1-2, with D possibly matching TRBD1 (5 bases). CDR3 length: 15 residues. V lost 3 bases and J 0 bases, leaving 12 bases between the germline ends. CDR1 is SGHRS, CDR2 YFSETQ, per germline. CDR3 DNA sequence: TGCGCCAGCAGCTATGCCGACAGTACTAACTATGGCTACACCTTC. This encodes CASSYADSTNYGYTF.

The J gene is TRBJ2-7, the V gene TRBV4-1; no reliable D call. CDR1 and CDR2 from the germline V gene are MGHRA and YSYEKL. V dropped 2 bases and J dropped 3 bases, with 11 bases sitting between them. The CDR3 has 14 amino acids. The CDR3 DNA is TGCGCCAGCAGCCAACCGAAATCGGTCTACGAGCAGTACTTC. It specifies CASSQPKSVYEQYF.

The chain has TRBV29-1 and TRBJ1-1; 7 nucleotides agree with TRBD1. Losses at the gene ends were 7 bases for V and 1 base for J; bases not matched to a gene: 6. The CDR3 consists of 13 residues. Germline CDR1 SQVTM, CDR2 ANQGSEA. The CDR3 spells CSGRRQGNTEAFF. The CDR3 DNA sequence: TGCAGCGGCAGGCGACAGGGGAACACTGAAGCTTTCTTT. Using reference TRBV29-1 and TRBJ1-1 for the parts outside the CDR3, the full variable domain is SAVISQKPSRDICQRGTSLTIQCQVDSQVTMMFWYRQQPGQSLTLIATANQGSEATYESGFVIDKFPISRPNLTFSTLTVSNMSPEDSSIYLCSGRRQGNTEAFFGQGTRLTVV.

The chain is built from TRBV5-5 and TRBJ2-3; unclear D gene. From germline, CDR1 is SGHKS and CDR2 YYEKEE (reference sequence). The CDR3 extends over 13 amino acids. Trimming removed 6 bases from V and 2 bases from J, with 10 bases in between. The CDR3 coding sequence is TGTGCCAGCATCAGACTGTTCACAGATACGCAGTATTTT. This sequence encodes CASIRLFTDTQYF.

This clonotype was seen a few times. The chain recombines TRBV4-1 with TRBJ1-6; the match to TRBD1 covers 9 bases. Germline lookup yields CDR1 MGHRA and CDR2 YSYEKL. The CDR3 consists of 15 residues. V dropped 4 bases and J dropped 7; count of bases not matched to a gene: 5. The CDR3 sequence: CASSPWGQGNSPLHF. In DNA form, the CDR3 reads TGCGCCAGCAGCCCATGGGGACAGGGAAATTCACCCCTCCACTTT.

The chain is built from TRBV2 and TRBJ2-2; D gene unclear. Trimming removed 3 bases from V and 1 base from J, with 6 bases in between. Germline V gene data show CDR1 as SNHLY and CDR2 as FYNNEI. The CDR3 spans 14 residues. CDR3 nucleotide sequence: TGTGCCAGCAGTGAGAGGAGGAACACCGGGGAGCTGTTTTTT. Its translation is CASSERRNTGELFF. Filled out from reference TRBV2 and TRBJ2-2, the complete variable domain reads EPEVTQTPSHQVTQMGQEVILRCVPISNHLYFYWYRQILGQKVEFLVSFYNNEISEKSEIFDDQFSVERPDGSNFTLKIRSTKLEDSAMYFCASSERRNTGELFFGEGSRLTVL.